This TCR beta chain is drawn from a study of cytomegalovirus exposure and HLA in healthy donors. On the study more broadly: Sequencing of roughly 180 million T cells in an earlier analysis found roughly 120 million unique TCR beta sequences.

Germline V gene sequence: CDR1 SGHRS, CDR2 YFSETQ. This CDR3 contains 12 residues. Trimming took off 0 bases at V and 4 bases at J, with 5 bases between the two ends. With respect to this clone: Its antigen is as yet unknown.

Despite likely unrecorded immune exposures, the donors were nominally healthy at the time of sampling. Primers: 60 Vbeta forward and 13 Jbeta reverse. Some clones are missing from TCRdb's copy, which holds only in-frame ones; the method was immunoSEQ multiplex PCR. The sample holds more than 80,000 clones, 82% seen once. Overall study results and limits: Most TCR sequences were rare, but some public TCRs occurred in many donors.

The sequence derives from a man aged 45 to 65 in good health and CMV-seronegative. The material sequenced was PBMCs. This chain connects TRBV5-1 to TRBJ2-7; D is unclear. CDR3 sequence (DNA): TGCGCCAGCAGCTTGGGAGAGTACGAGCAGTACTTC. Its protein product is CASSLGEYEQYF. Drawing the rest from reference TRBV5-1 and TRBJ2-7, the complete variable domain is KAGVTQTPRYLIKTRGQQVTLSCSPISGHRSVSWYQQTPGQGLQFLFEYFSETQRNKGNFPGRFSGRQFSNSRSEMNVSTLELGDSALYLCASSLGEYEQYFGPGTRLTVT.